This is a list of T cell receptor beta chains from one sample in a study of T cell responses to AZD1222 COVID-19 vaccine. Profiling relied on immunoSEQ multiplex PCR, and the TCRdb table lists in-frame clones only, not all of them. The sample has more than 100,000 clones; roughly 88% are singletons. Here the sequenced sample was peripheral blood, taken on day 0 of AZD1222 vaccination. The receptors were sampled from an adult in good health. Both conserved end residues are part of each CDR3. Fields, in order: CDR3 protein, CDR3 DNA, J gene, V gene, D gene, clone size. The D gene is left open where the match is weak. Clone size is not always given. Where it is, it says once, few, many or a class for expanded clones.

CDR3aa: CASSQETRGAKLAKNIQYF; CDR3nt: TGTGCCAGCAGCCAAGAGACCAGAGGAGCTAAACTAGCCAAAAACATTCAGTACTTC; j_gene: TRBJ2-4; v_gene: TRBV4-2; d_gene: -; abundance: once
CDR3aa: CASSLEGTGANVLTF; CDR3nt: TGTGCCAGCAGCTTAGAGGGTACCGGGGCCAACGTCCTGACTTTC; j_gene: TRBJ2-6; v_gene: TRBV11-3; d_gene: -; abundance: -
CDR3aa: CASSYPGGYTGELFF; CDR3nt: TGTGCCAGCAGTTACCCCGGGGGCTACACCGGGGAGCTGTTTTTT; j_gene: TRBJ2-2; v_gene: TRBV6-2/TRBV6-3; d_gene: -; abundance: -
CDR3aa: CATHRDRISGANVLTF; CDR3nt: TGTGCCACACACCGGGACAGGATCTCTGGGGCCAACGTCCTGACTTTC; j_gene: TRBJ2-6; v_gene: TRBV25-1; d_gene: TRBD1; abundance: -
CDR3aa: CASSLAGNYSPLHF; CDR3nt: TGTGCCAGCAGCTTAGCAGGCAATTATTCACCCCTCCACTTT; j_gene: TRBJ1-6; v_gene: TRBV7-9; d_gene: -; abundance: -
CDR3aa: CASSSRTGNTDTQYF; CDR3nt: TGTGCCAGCAGCTCAAGGACAGGGAACACAGATACGCAGTATTTT; j_gene: TRBJ2-3; v_gene: TRBV7-6; d_gene: TRBD1; abundance: once
CDR3aa: CASSRPTGVEKLFF; CDR3nt: TGTGCCAGCAGCCGACCGACAGGGGTAGAAAAACTGTTTTTT; j_gene: TRBJ1-4; v_gene: TRBV4-2; d_gene: TRBD1; abundance: once
CDR3aa: CASSPAPKHSEQYF; CDR3nt: TGTGCCAGCTCCCCCGCCCCGAAGCATTCGGAGCAGTACTTC; j_gene: TRBJ2-7; v_gene: TRBV18; d_gene: -; abundance: once
CDR3aa: CASSPRLAGTYNEQFF; CDR3nt: TGTGCCAGCAGCCCTCGACTAGCGGGTACTTACAATGAGCAGTTCTTC; j_gene: TRBJ2-1; v_gene: TRBV9; d_gene: TRBD2; abundance: -
CDR3aa: CASSYDGTYEQYF; CDR3nt: TGTGCCAGCAGTTACGACGGTACCTACGAGCAGTACTTC; j_gene: TRBJ2-7; v_gene: TRBV6-5; d_gene: -; abundance: -
CDR3aa: CASSYSIGGGGLDTQYF; CDR3nt: TGTGCCAGCAGTTACTCGATCGGCGGGGGAGGTCTAGATACGCAGTATTTT; j_gene: TRBJ2-3; v_gene: TRBV6-2/TRBV6-3; d_gene: TRBD2; abundance: -
CDR3aa: CASSQESTLSNQPQHF; CDR3nt: TGTGCCAGCAGCCAAGAATCGACCCTTAGCAATCAGCCCCAGCATTTT; j_gene: TRBJ1-5; v_gene: TRBV4-2; d_gene: -; abundance: -
CDR3aa: CASSAPDGFEKLFF; CDR3nt: TGTGCCAGCAGCGCCCCGGACGGGTTTGAAAAACTGTTTTTT; j_gene: TRBJ1-4; v_gene: TRBV7-9; d_gene: -; abundance: -
CDR3aa: CSVETVRTPGYGYTF; CDR3nt: TGCAGCGTAGAAACAGTCCGAACGCCAGGATATGGCTACACCTTC; j_gene: TRBJ1-2; v_gene: TRBV29-1; d_gene: -; abundance: -
CDR3aa: CASREEGNTEAFF; CDR3nt: TGTGCCAGCAGGGAGGAGGGAAACACTGAAGCTTTCTTT; j_gene: TRBJ1-1; v_gene: TRBV2; d_gene: -; abundance: -
CDR3aa: CASSPLPAQRHEQFF; CDR3nt: TGTGCCAGCTCACCACTTCCGGCACAACGGCATGAGCAGTTCTTC; j_gene: TRBJ2-1; v_gene: TRBV18; d_gene: -; abundance: -
CDR3aa: CASSYSAGQLVSTDTQYF; CDR3nt: TGTGCCAGCAGTTACTCGGCGGGACAACTCGTTAGCACAGATACGCAGTATTTT; j_gene: TRBJ2-3; v_gene: TRBV6-2/TRBV6-3; d_gene: -; abundance: -
CDR3aa: CATGGVAGAVGTQYF; CDR3nt: TGTGCCACCGGGGGGGTAGCGGGGGCCGTCGGGACGCAGTATTTT; j_gene: TRBJ2-3; v_gene: TRBV28; d_gene: TRBD2; abundance: -
CDR3aa: CASRREDEQYF; CDR3nt: TGTGCCAGCAGGCGGGAAGACGAGCAGTACTTC; j_gene: TRBJ2-7; v_gene: TRBV6-5; d_gene: -; abundance: -
CDR3aa: CASSLERGGGSYEQYF; CDR3nt: TGTGCCAGCAGCTTAGAGCGGGGAGGAGGCTCCTACGAGCAGTACTTC; j_gene: TRBJ2-7; v_gene: TRBV11-3; d_gene: -; abundance: few
CDR3aa: CASSRDRGNEKLFF; CDR3nt: TGTGCCAGCAGCAGGGACAGGGGTAATGAAAAACTGTTTTTT; j_gene: TRBJ1-4; v_gene: TRBV2; d_gene: TRBD1; abundance: -
CDR3aa: CASSAERDPRLYEQYF; CDR3nt: TGTGCCAGCAGCGCCGAGAGGGACCCACGCCTGTACGAGCAGTACTTC; j_gene: TRBJ2-7; v_gene: TRBV11-3; d_gene: -; abundance: few
CDR3aa: CASSYFGGEKLFF; CDR3nt: TGTGCCAGCAGTTACTTCGGCGGTGAAAAACTGTTTTTT; j_gene: TRBJ1-4; v_gene: TRBV6-5; d_gene: -; abundance: -
CDR3aa: CASSQDRKDGELFF; CDR3nt: TGCGCCAGCAGCCAAGACCGGAAGGATGGGGAGCTGTTTTTT; j_gene: TRBJ2-2; v_gene: TRBV4-1; d_gene: -; abundance: -
CDR3aa: CASSLIGQETQYF; CDR3nt: TGTGCCAGCAGCTTAATTGGCCAAGAGACCCAGTACTTC; j_gene: TRBJ2-5; v_gene: TRBV11-3; d_gene: -; abundance: -
CDR3aa: CASDNYNTEAFF; CDR3nt: TGTGCCAGCGACAACTATAACACTGAAGCTTTCTTT; j_gene: TRBJ1-1; v_gene: TRBV2; d_gene: -; abundance: -
CDR3aa: CASSRLFGSNTEAFF; CDR3nt: TGTGCCAGCAGCCGGCTTTTTGGGTCGAACACTGAAGCTTTCTTT; j_gene: TRBJ1-1; v_gene: TRBV5-6; d_gene: -; abundance: -
CDR3aa: CASSYALGRGTQYF; CDR3nt: TGTGCCAGCAGTTATGCCCTTGGGCGTGGGACCCAGTACTTC; j_gene: TRBJ2-5; v_gene: TRBV27; d_gene: -; abundance: -
CDR3aa: CATSRDLAAEAFF; CDR3nt: TGTGCCACCAGCAGAGATCTGGCAGCTGAAGCTTTCTTT; j_gene: TRBJ1-1; v_gene: TRBV15; d_gene: -; abundance: -
CDR3aa: CASSRDRGLDEQFF; CDR3nt: TGTGCCAGCAGCCGGGACAGGGGGCTGGATGAGCAGTTCTTC; j_gene: TRBJ2-1; v_gene: TRBV11-1; d_gene: TRBD1; abundance: few
CDR3aa: CASSQDRVASGYTF; CDR3nt: TGTGCCAGCTCACAGGACAGGGTGGCCAGCGGCTACACCTTC; j_gene: TRBJ1-2; v_gene: TRBV18; d_gene: TRBD1; abundance: -
CDR3aa: CASMDSLPQHF; CDR3nt: TGTGCCAGTATGGACAGTCTGCCCCAGCATTTT; j_gene: TRBJ1-5; v_gene: TRBV19; d_gene: -; abundance: -
CDR3aa: CASSEQVTSGLLAGELFF; CDR3nt: TGTGCCAGCAGTGAACAGGTGACTAGCGGCCTTCTCGCCGGGGAGCTGTTTTTT; j_gene: TRBJ2-2; v_gene: TRBV6-1; d_gene: TRBD2; abundance: -
CDR3aa: CATSRGQGSNEQYF; CDR3nt: TGTGCCACCAGCCGGGGGCAGGGTTCGAACGAGCAGTACTTC; j_gene: TRBJ2-7; v_gene: TRBV15; d_gene: -; abundance: -
CDR3aa: CASINSVGKGPREQYF; CDR3nt: TGTGCCAGCATTAATTCGGTCGGGAAGGGGCCGCGCGAGCAGTACTTC; j_gene: TRBJ2-7; v_gene: TRBV28; d_gene: -; abundance: -
CDR3aa: CASSPGYEQYF; CDR3nt: TGCGCCAGCAGCCCAGGGTACGAGCAGTACTTC; j_gene: TRBJ2-7; v_gene: TRBV5-1; d_gene: -; abundance: -
CDR3aa: CSVYSATSSYEQYF; CDR3nt: TGCAGCGTTTACAGTGCGACGAGCTCCTACGAGCAGTACTTC; j_gene: TRBJ2-7; v_gene: TRBV29-1; d_gene: -; abundance: -
CDR3aa: CASNGIGNTIYF; CDR3nt: TGTGCCAGCAATGGGATCGGGAACACCATATATTTT; j_gene: TRBJ1-3; v_gene: TRBV6-5; d_gene: -; abundance: -
CDR3aa: CASSPGGHVNQPQHF; CDR3nt: TGCGCCAGCAGCCCTGGGGGCCACGTCAATCAGCCCCAGCATTTT; j_gene: TRBJ1-5; v_gene: TRBV5-1; d_gene: -; abundance: -
CDR3aa: CSVDSGNTEAFF; CDR3nt: TGCAGCGTTGATTCCGGGAACACTGAAGCTTTCTTT; j_gene: TRBJ1-1; v_gene: TRBV29-1; d_gene: -; abundance: -
CDR3aa: CASNGGNQETQYF; CDR3nt: TGTGCCAGCAACGGGGGGAACCAAGAGACCCAGTACTTC; j_gene: TRBJ2-5; v_gene: TRBV3-1/TRBV3-2; d_gene: TRBD2; abundance: -
CDR3aa: CASSDLPGQRIEAFF; CDR3nt: TGTGCCAGCAGTGATCTACCGGGACAGCGTATCGAAGCTTTCTTT; j_gene: TRBJ1-1; v_gene: TRBV6-1; d_gene: TRBD1; abundance: -
CDR3aa: CASSRGPNTGELFF; CDR3nt: TGTGCCAGCAGTCGGGGACCGAACACCGGGGAGCTGTTTTTT; j_gene: TRBJ2-2; v_gene: TRBV6-5; d_gene: -; abundance: -
CDR3aa: CASLGGKETQYF; CDR3nt: TGTGCCAGCCTAGGTGGTAAAGAGACCCAGTACTTC; j_gene: TRBJ2-5; v_gene: TRBV28; d_gene: -; abundance: -
CDR3aa: CASSKTGQPWDHYEQYF; CDR3nt: TGTGCCAGCAGCAAAACCGGACAGCCATGGGATCACTACGAGCAGTACTTC; j_gene: TRBJ2-7; v_gene: TRBV21-1; d_gene: -; abundance: -
CDR3aa: CASSLRQTNTGELFF; CDR3nt: TGCGCCAGCAGCTTGAGGCAGACTAACACCGGGGAGCTGTTTTTT; j_gene: TRBJ2-2; v_gene: TRBV5-1; d_gene: -; abundance: -
CDR3aa: CAISESGVNTQYF; CDR3nt: TGTGCCATCAGTGAGTCTGGCGTGAATACGCAGTATTTT; j_gene: TRBJ2-3; v_gene: TRBV10-3; d_gene: -; abundance: once
CDR3aa: CASSQEGSGNTIYF; CDR3nt: TGTGCCAGCAGCCAAGAGGGCTCTGGAAACACCATATATTTT; j_gene: TRBJ1-3; v_gene: TRBV3-1/TRBV3-2; d_gene: -; abundance: -